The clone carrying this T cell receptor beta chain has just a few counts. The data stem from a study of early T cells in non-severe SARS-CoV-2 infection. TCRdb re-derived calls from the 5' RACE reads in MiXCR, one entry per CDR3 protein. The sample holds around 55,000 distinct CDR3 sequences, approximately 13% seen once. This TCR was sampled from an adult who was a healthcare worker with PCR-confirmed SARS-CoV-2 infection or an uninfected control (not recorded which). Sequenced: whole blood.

The CDR3 bases are TGCAGCGTTGCCCTTGCCCCGGGACAGGGGCCTTCTAACTATGGCTACACCTTC. Protein sequence: CSVALAPGQGPSNYGYTF. The chain is built from TRBV29-1 and TRBJ1-2, with TRBD1 matching over 10 bases. The CDR3 extends over 18 amino acids. V dropped 4 bases and J dropped 0; count of bases not matched to a gene: 14. CDR1 and CDR2 (germline): SQVTM, ANQGSEA.